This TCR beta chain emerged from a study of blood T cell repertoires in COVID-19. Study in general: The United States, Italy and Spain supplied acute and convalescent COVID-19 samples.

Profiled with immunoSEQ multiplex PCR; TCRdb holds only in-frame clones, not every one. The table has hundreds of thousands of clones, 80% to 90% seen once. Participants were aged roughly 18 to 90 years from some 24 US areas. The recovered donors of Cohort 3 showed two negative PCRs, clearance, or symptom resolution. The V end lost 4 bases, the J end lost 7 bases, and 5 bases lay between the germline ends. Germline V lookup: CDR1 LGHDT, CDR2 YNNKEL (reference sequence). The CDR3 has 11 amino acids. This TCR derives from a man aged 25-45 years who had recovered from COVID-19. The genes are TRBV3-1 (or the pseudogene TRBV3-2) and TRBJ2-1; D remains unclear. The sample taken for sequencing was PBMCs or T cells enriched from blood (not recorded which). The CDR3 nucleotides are TGTGCCAGCAGCCTGCTAAATGAGCAGTTCTTC. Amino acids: CASSLLNEQFF.